This T cell receptor (beta chain) was recovered during a study of shared clonotypes between healthy human individuals. Study-level points and caveats: Relative to memory subsets, naive subsets generally showed larger estimated richness.

The germline V gene has CDR1 LNHDA and CDR2 SQIVND (reference sequence). The CDR3 has 13 amino acids. Trimming stripped 4 bases from V and 1 base from J, with 6 bases between. Sorted-subset replicate PCR reactions were performed with about 210 ng DNA, corresponding to tens of thousands of T cell genomes. Authors' methods: Junction-only sequences without quality scores were provided by ImmunoSEQ, so filtering was different. Profiling relied on immunoSEQ multiplex PCR, and the TCRdb table lists in-frame clones only, not all of them. V and J calls and clone size follow that table, whereas D and trimming were derived from the DNA. The table lists around 1,900,000 clones, just under 95% of them singletons. As concerns this clone: Antigen: not known. Other nucleotide sequences in the sample specify the same CDR3.

Naive CD8 cells were CD45RO-negative, positively selected for CCR7, excluding terminally differentiated effector memory CD45RA+ cells. The donor population consisted of healthy HIV-negative adults with no recent acute infections or vaccinations. Sequenced input: naive CD8+ T cells from PBMCs. The receptor comes from a man between 18 and 35 years old in good health. Some clones in this sample may be carry-over from other donors' samples. The chain recombines TRBV19 with TRBJ2-3; D gene ambiguous. The CDR3 DNA sequence: TGTGCCAGTAGTAGCAGACGCACAGATACGCAGTATTTT. Translated, it gives CASSSRRTDTQYF.